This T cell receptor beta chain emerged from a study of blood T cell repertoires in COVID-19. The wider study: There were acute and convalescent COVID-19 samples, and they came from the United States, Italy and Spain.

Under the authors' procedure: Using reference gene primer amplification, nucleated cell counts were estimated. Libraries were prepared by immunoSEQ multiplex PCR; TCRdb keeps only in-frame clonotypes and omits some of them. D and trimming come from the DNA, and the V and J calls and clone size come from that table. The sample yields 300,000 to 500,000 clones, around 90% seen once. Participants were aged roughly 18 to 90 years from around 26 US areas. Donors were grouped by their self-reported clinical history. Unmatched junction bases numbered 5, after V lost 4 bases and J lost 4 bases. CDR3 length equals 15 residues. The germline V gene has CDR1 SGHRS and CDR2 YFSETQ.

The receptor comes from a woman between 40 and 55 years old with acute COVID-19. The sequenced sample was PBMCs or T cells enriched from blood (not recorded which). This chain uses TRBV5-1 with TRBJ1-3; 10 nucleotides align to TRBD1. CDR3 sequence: CASSPRTGGGNTIYF. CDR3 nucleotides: TGCGCCAGCAGCCCGAGGACAGGGGGAGGAAACACCATATATTTT.